This passage covers 23 T cell receptor beta chains from one sample sequenced in a study of T-cell reconstitution after alpha-beta-depleted transplantation in children. Preparing the TCRbeta library involved the use of unique molecular identifiers. From the PCR reads, TCRdb called clonotypes with MiXCR, one entry per CDR3 protein. The table records around 300,000 distinct CDR3 sequences, roughly 21% of them present only once. Sample: PBMCs, mostly from graft donor cells, taken 180 days after TCRalphabeta/CD19-depleted stem cell transplant. The receptors were gathered from a male patient younger than 18 who had a stem cell transplant for acute lymphoblastic leukemia, so the T cells may come from the graft donor.

This clonotype was picked up a small number of times. This chain joins TRBV5-1 and TRBJ1-4; D is perhaps TRBD1 (6 bases). Germline lookup yields CDR1 SGHRS and CDR2 YFSETQ. V lost 2 bases, J lost 8 bases, and 19 bases lay in between. The CDR3 runs to 16 residues. The CDR3 protein is CASSLLTGGAPEKLFF. CDR3 DNA sequence: TGCGCCAGCAGCTTACTAACCGGGGGGGCGCCAGAAAAACTGTTTTTT.

This clonotype has more than one count but fewer than ten. In DNA form, the CDR3 reads TGCAGCGCACAGAGCTCTGGGGCCAACGTCCTGACTTTC. Translating gives CSAQSSGANVLTF. This sequence joins TRBV29-1 and TRBJ2-6; D is undetermined. Trimming took off 7 bases at V and 0 bases at J, with 7 bases between the two ends. Germline-derived CDR1 and CDR2 are SQVTM and ANQGSEA. The CDR3 is made up of 13 amino acids.

The chain carries TRBV20-1 and TRBJ2-4; D may be TRBD2 (5 bases). CDR1 and CDR2 (germline): DFQATT, SNEGSKA (reference sequence). V was clipped by 0 bases and J by 2 bases, with 8 bases between them. The CDR3 extends over 14 amino acids. In DNA, the CDR3 is TGCAGTGCTAGAGAGGCGGGCCCCAAAAACATTCAGTACTTC. Translated: CSAREAGPKNIQYF.

The V call is TRBV5-1, the J call TRBJ2-1, with unresolved D. Germline V gene lookup returns CDR1 SGHRS and CDR2 YFSETQ. CDR3 size: 14 residues. V shed 4 bases and J shed 8 bases, with 16 bases lying between them. The DNA for the CDR3 is TGCGCCAGCAGCCCGGATTCCTTCCGGGATGAGCAGTTCTTC. This encodes CASSPDSFRDEQFF.

The chain is built from TRBV25-1 and TRBJ1-6; 7 bases agree with TRBD1. Germline CDR1 MGHDK, CDR2 SYGVNS. The CDR3 extends over 14 amino acids. J lost 10 bases, V lost 6 bases, and 9 bases had no gene match. The CDR3 spells CASRPTGLSSPLHF. The CDR3 coding sequence is TGTGCCAGCAGGCCGACAGGGTTAAGCTCACCCCTCCACTTT.

This clonotype has a handful of counts. The chain combines TRBV10-3 with TRBJ2-7, with TRBD2 identical over 11 bases. With 3 bases clipped from V and 2 bases from J, the junction kept 3 bases outside the gene matches. The CDR3 is 15 amino acids. Germline values: CDR1 ENHRY, CDR2 SYGVKD. The CDR3 nucleotides are TGTGCCATCAGTGATATTAGCGGGAGGGCCTACGAGCAGTACTTC. Amino acids: CAISDISGRAYEQYF.

The chain employs TRBV5-1 and TRBJ1-2, with TRBD1 matching over 8 bases. The junction had 15 bases not matched to a gene; V was cut back by 4 bases and J by 4 bases. Germline V gene sequence: CDR1 SGHRS, CDR2 YFSETQ. This CDR3 contains 17 residues. The CDR3 region is CASSPDGPGQGFYGYTF. DNA of the CDR3: TGCGCCAGCAGCCCCGACGGCCCCGGACAGGGATTCTATGGCTACACCTTC.

The J gene is TRBJ2-1, the V gene TRBV25-1, with 12 bases that match TRBD2. This CDR3 contains 14 residues. Germline CDR1 reads MGHDK; CDR2 reads SYGVNS. Trimming removed 8 bases from V and 5 bases from J; junction bases left unmatched: 4. CDR3 nucleotide sequence: TGTGCCAGCCTGCTAGCGGGAGGGAACAATGAGCAGTTCTTC. Amino acids: CASLLAGGNNEQFF.

This clonotype was detected once. V gene TRBV12-3 or TRBV12-4 combines with J gene TRBJ1-5; D gene ambiguous. Trimming removed 5 bases from V and 3 bases from J, with 14 bases in between. The CDR3 is 15 residues long. DNA for the CDR3: TGTGCCAGCAGTCCCTCTCTCCGGGACAATCAGCCCCAGCATTTT. This sequence encodes CASSPSLRDNQPQHF.

This clonotype was seen more than once but under ten times. The chain joins TRBV14 to TRBJ2-3; 12 nucleotides align to TRBD2. The V gene end was trimmed by 6 bases and the J gene end by 5 bases; junction bases not matched to a gene: 6. The CDR3 has 15 residues. CDR1 is SGHDN, CDR2 FVKESK, per germline. CDR3 sequence (DNA): TGTGCCAGCAGACGACTAGCGGGAGCCTTAGATACGCAGTATTTT. It specifies CASRRLAGALDTQYF.

CDR3 loop: CASSQDPGRAHYNEQFF. The CDR3 DNA reads as TGCGCCAGCAGCCAAGACCCAGGGAGGGCCCATTACAATGAGCAGTTCTTC. The chain links TRBV4-1 to TRBJ2-1; 7 bases line up with TRBD2. This CDR3 comprises 17 residues. Germline CDR1 reads MGHRA; CDR2 reads YSYEKL. J was trimmed by 4 bases and V by 0 bases; bases with no gene match: 9.

V is TRBV20-1 and J is TRBJ1-2; 8 bases line up with TRBD1. CDR3 size: 14 residues. Germline CDR1 is DFQATT and CDR2 is SNEGSKA (reference sequence). Unmatched junction bases numbered 7, after V lost 5 bases and J lost 2 bases. CDR3 bases: TGCAGTGCTTCCCGGACAGGGTTAAACTATGGCTACACCTTC. Translating it yields CSASRTGLNYGYTF.

This clonotype was seen a handful of times. This rearrangement joins TRBV20-1 to TRBJ2-7; 9 nucleotides align to TRBD1. With V trimmed by 1 base and J by 0 bases, 7 bases remained unmatched. CDR1 is DFQATT, CDR2 SNEGSKA, per germline (reference sequence). This CDR3 has 16 amino acids. The CDR3 loop is CSARGEQGARSYEQYF. The CDR3 DNA reads TGCAGTGCTAGAGGCGAACAGGGGGCCCGCTCCTACGAGCAGTACTTC.

This clonotype was counted many times. The V and J genes are TRBV6-5 and TRBJ2-6; D gene uncertain. The CDR3 runs to 13 residues. Trimming shortened V by 2 bases and J by 4 bases, and 3 bases separated the two germline ends. Germline V CDR1 and CDR2: MNHEY, SVGAGI. DNA of the CDR3: TGTGCCAGCAGTTACCGAGGGGCCAACGTCCTGACTTTC. It specifies CASSYRGANVLTF.

The sample holds many counts of this clonotype. This chain joins TRBV12-3 or TRBV12-4 and TRBJ2-1; the D is unclear. With 3 bases removed from V and 2 bases from J, the gap between germline ends came to 8 bases. CDR3 length: 14 residues. The CDR3 spells CASSLDGTYNEQFF. CDR3 coding DNA: TGTGCCAGCAGTTTGGACGGAACCTACAATGAGCAGTTCTTC.

V is TRBV15 and J is TRBJ2-7; 9 nucleotides align to TRBD2. V trimming: 3 bases; J trimming: 4 bases; junction bases outside the gene matches: 4. The CDR3 is 14 amino acids. CDR1 is LNHNV and CDR2 is YYDKDF in the germline V gene (reference sequence). The DNA of the CDR3 is TGTGCCACCAGCAGGCGGGAGGGCCGGTACGAGCAGTACTTC. Translation: CATSRREGRYEQYF.

This clonotype has at least ten counts. The J gene is TRBJ2-7, the V gene TRBV15, with 7 bases fitting TRBD1. V gave up 3 bases and J gave up 4 bases; unmatched junction bases: 6. The CDR3 consists of 14 residues. The germline CDR1 and CDR2 sequences are LNHNV and YYDKDF (reference sequence). CDR3 coding DNA: TGTGCCACCAGCAGTGTGACAGGGCGGTACGAGCAGTACTTC. Residues: CATSSVTGRYEQYF.

This clonotype was observed a handful of times. The gene calls are TRBV6-1 and TRBJ2-7, with TRBD2 matching over 8 bases. The CDR3 has 15 amino acids. Germline V gives CDR1 MNHNS, CDR2 SASEGT. Trimming cost V 6 bases and J 4 bases; bases outside gene matches: 11. The CDR3 is CASRRSGGAPYEQYF. DNA for the CDR3: TGTGCCAGCAGGAGGAGCGGGGGTGCGCCATACGAGCAGTACTTC.

The chain combines TRBV2 with TRBJ2-5; 8 bases agree with TRBD2. The CDR3 spans 14 residues. Germline lookup yields CDR1 SNHLY and CDR2 FYNNEI. V shed 7 bases, J shed 4 bases, and the junction held 8 bases outside the gene matches. The CDR3 region is CASTLGTRLETQYF. The CDR3 region has the DNA TGTGCCAGCACTCTGGGGACTAGGCTAGAGACCCAGTACTTC.

This clonotype was seen a few times. The chain couples TRBV10-3 to TRBJ2-4; D perhaps matches TRBD2 (5 bases). The CDR3 length is 14 residues. Germline V lookup: CDR1 ENHRY, CDR2 SYGVKD. V was trimmed by 3 bases and J by 4 bases, leaving 10 bases between them. CDR3 nucleotide sequence: TGTGCCATCAGTGACCCGGACTGGAAAAACATTCAGTACTTC. This translates into CAISDPDWKNIQYF.

CDR3 region: CASSFRSNTGELFF. CDR3 bases: TGTGCCAGCAGCTTTAGGTCGAACACCGGGGAGCTGTTTTTT. This chain connects TRBV7-6 to TRBJ2-2, with no clear D. CDR1 SGHVS and CDR2 FNYEAQ come from the germline V gene. The CDR3 has 14 residues. V was pared by 3 bases and J by 0 bases, with 5 bases between.

This clonotype was seen repeatedly, ten times or more. This chain uses TRBV6-2 or TRBV6-3 with TRBJ2-1; the D gene is possibly TRBD2 (7 bases). Trimming removed 7 bases from V and 6 bases from J, with 13 bases in between. Looked up from germline, CDR1 is MNHEY and CDR2 is SVGEGT. The CDR3 is made up of 13 amino acids. CDR3 protein: CASNSGGPNEQFF. Written as DNA, the CDR3 is TGTGCCAGCAACTCCGGGGGGCCCAATGAGCAGTTCTTC.

This clonotype was observed a handful of times. V gene TRBV28 combines with J gene TRBJ1-5; D remains unclear. Trimming stripped 4 bases from V and 2 bases from J, with 18 bases between. The length of the CDR3 is 17 residues. Germline values: CDR1 MDHEN, CDR2 SYDVKM. The CDR3 DNA sequence: TGTGCCAGCAGTTCCCCCCCGCGGACTATGGGCAATCAGCCCCAGCATTTT. It specifies CASSSPPRTMGNQPQHF.